These 29 T cell receptor beta chains originate from one sample sequenced in a study of shared clonotypes between healthy human individuals. Produced via immunoSEQ multiplex PCR; TCRdb's table is partial and in-frame only. This sample carries millions of clones, roughly 94% of them seen once, and the ten largest clones take 0.13%. Sequencing input: naive CD4+ T cells sorted from blood. Subset denoted: CD45RA+ positively selected. The receptor set was obtained from a man between 18 and 29 years old in good health.

This clone has a single count. The rearrangement uses TRBV4-1 and TRBJ1-2, with D perhaps TRBD1 (6 bases). The V gene lost 0 bases and the J gene lost 3 bases, with 17 bases spanning the gap. Germline lookup yields CDR1 MGHRA and CDR2 YSYEKL. The CDR3 runs 17 residues. This chain's CDR3 is CASSQEQGGGIDYGYTF. The CDR3 DNA reads TGCGCCAGCAGCCAAGAACAAGGGGGGGGTATAGACTATGGCTACACCTTC.

The CDR3 bases are TGCGCCAGCAGCTCAGTACTAGCGGGAGGGGGCTTTGGTACGCAGTATTTT. Translation: CASSSVLAGGGFGTQYF. The chain links TRBV5-1 to TRBJ2-3, with 13 nucleotides matching TRBD2. Germline CDR1 and CDR2: SGHRS and YFSETQ. V shed 3 bases and J 8 bases; nucleotides not matched to a gene: 12. The CDR3 has 17 residues. Looking up the rest from reference TRBV5-1 and TRBJ2-3 gives the full variable domain: KAGVTQTPRYLIKTRGQQVTLSCSPISGHRSVSWYQQTPGQGLQFLFEYFSETQRNKGNFPGRFSGRQFSNSRSEMNVSTLELGDSALYLCASSSVLAGGGFGTQYFGPGTRLTVL.

The rearrangement uses TRBV5-6 and TRBJ2-2, with 7 bases aligning to TRBD1. The V gene end was trimmed by 4 bases and the J gene end by 7 bases; junction bases not matched to a gene: 4. The V gene's germline CDR1 is SGHDT and CDR2 YYEEEE. The CDR3 spans 13 residues. This chain's CDR3 is CASSRQGLGELFF. In DNA form, the CDR3 reads TGTGCCAGCAGCCGACAGGGTCTCGGGGAGCTGTTTTTT.

The chain is built from TRBV4-1 and TRBJ1-2; tentatively, D is TRBD1 (6 bases). This CDR3 comprises 14 residues. Germline CDR1 MGHRA, CDR2 YSYEKL. Trimming removed 0 bases from V and 5 bases from J, with 10 bases in between. DNA of the CDR3: TGCGCCAGCAGCCAAGAAAGGGGGGGTTATGGCTACACCTTC. Translated: CASSQERGGYGYTF.

CDR3 loop: CASSEQGGRYNEQFF. The CDR3 bases are TGTGCCAGCAGTGAACAGGGGGGACGATACAATGAGCAGTTCTTC. The chain couples TRBV2 to TRBJ2-1, with D possibly TRBD1 on 7 matching bases. The CDR3 runs to 15 residues. CDR1 and CDR2 from the germline V gene are SNHLY and FYNNEI. V was clipped by 2 bases and J by 4 bases, with 12 bases between them. Looking up the rest from reference TRBV2 and TRBJ2-1 gives the full variable domain: EPEVTQTPSHQVTQMGQEVILRCVPISNHLYFYWYRQILGQKVEFLVSFYNNEISEKSEIFDDQFSVERPDGSNFTLKIRSTKLEDSAMYFCASSEQGGRYNEQFFGPGTRLTVL.

The rearrangement joins TRBV4-1 to TRBJ2-7; weak D call: TRBD1 (5 bases). Germline CDR1 and CDR2: MGHRA and YSYEKL. Deletions cut 0 bases from V and 2 bases from J, with 17 bases between. The CDR3 is 17 residues long. In nucleotides, the CDR3 is TGCGCCAGCAGCCAAGATTTGACAGACCGAAAAACCTACGAGCAGTACTTC. Translated: CASSQDLTDRKTYEQYF.

The genes are TRBV5-1 and TRBJ1-2; tentative D call: TRBD1 (5 bases). This CDR3 is 15 amino acids long. Per germline, CDR1 SGHRS and CDR2 YFSETQ. The V end lost 0 bases, the J end lost 4 bases, and 13 bases lay between the germline ends. The chain's CDR3 is CASSLEEGRGYGYTF. CDR3 nucleotides: TGCGCCAGCAGCTTGGAGGAGGGACGTGGCTATGGCTACACCTTC.

This clone appeared a single time. At the DNA level, this CDR3 is encoded by other sequences in the same sample as well. This chain uses TRBV6-5 with TRBJ2-7; 12 nucleotides line up with TRBD2. Losses at the gene ends were 6 bases for V and 7 bases for J; bases not matched to a gene: 10. Germline V lookup: CDR1 MNHEY, CDR2 SVGAGI. CDR3 size: 15 residues. The CDR3 is CASSRRLAGESEQYF. The CDR3 DNA sequence: TGTGCCAGCAGCCGAAGACTAGCGGGAGAAAGTGAGCAGTACTTC.

The table lists this clone with a count of one. The rearrangement links TRBV9 to TRBJ2-3; D is uncertain. V lost 0 bases to trimming and J lost 2 bases, with 13 bases between them. This CDR3 region has 16 residues. Germline V gene lookup returns CDR1 SGDLS and CDR2 YYNGEE. The CDR3 loop reads CASSVDSGAPTDTQYF. The CDR3 DNA is TGTGCCAGCAGCGTAGATTCGGGCGCCCCCACAGATACGCAGTATTTT.

The CDR3 here is CASSLEGGENQPQHF. The CDR3 nucleotides are TGTGCCAGCAGCTTGGAAGGGGGGGAAAATCAGCCCCAGCATTTT. This sequence joins TRBV5-8 and TRBJ1-5; TRBD1 is a possible D gene (6 bases). Trimming shortened V by 0 bases and J by 4 bases, and 11 bases separated the two germline ends. The CDR3 consists of 15 residues. Germline V CDR1 and CDR2: SGHTS, YDEGEE.

CDR3 nucleotide sequence: TGTGCCAGCGACCGGGCCACTGAAGCTTTCTTT. Its protein is CASDRATEAFF. The chain recombines TRBV6-6 with TRBJ1-1, with D uncertain. From germline, CDR1 is MNHNY and CDR2 SVGAGI (reference sequence). The CDR3 loop spans 11 amino acids. With 8 bases removed from V and 4 bases from J, the gap between germline ends came to 8 bases.

Notes on this clone: This same CDR3 is encoded by further DNA sequences in the sample. CDR3 coding DNA: TGTGCCAGCAGCTTGAGCGGTTCCTCCTACAATGAGCAGTTCTTC. It yields the protein CASSLSGSSYNEQFF. This chain uses TRBV5-8 with TRBJ2-1; D possibly corresponds to TRBD2 (5 bases). Germline values: CDR1 SGHTS, CDR2 YDEGEE. The V gene lost 1 base and the J gene lost 0 bases, with 8 bases spanning the gap. The CDR3 consists of 15 residues.

The chain combines TRBV2 with TRBJ1-6, with D unresolved. The germline gives CDR1 SNHLY, CDR2 FYNNEI. CDR3 length: 14 amino acids. Trimming shortened V by 1 base and J by 7 bases, and 8 bases separated the two germline ends. The CDR3 spells CASSEGLTNSPLHF. CDR3 sequence (DNA): TGTGCCAGCAGTGAAGGACTGACAAATTCACCCCTCCACTTT.

As DNA, the CDR3 is TGCAGTGCTACGGATACCGAAAAACTGTTTTTT. Residues: CSATDTEKLFF. The chain uses TRBV20-1 and TRBJ1-4; no clear D. Trimming left V 4 bases short and J 8 bases short, with 8 bases between. The CDR3 length is 11 residues. CDR1 is DFQATT and CDR2 is SNEGSKA in the germline V gene (reference sequence).

To note about this clone: Other DNA sequences in this specimen translate into the identical CDR3. The rearrangement uses TRBV20-1 and TRBJ2-5; no definite D call. CDR1 is DFQATT, CDR2 SNEGSKA, per germline (reference sequence). The V and J ends lost 5 bases and 2 bases respectively, with 3 bases between them. The CDR3 spans 10 residues. The CDR3 nucleotides are TGCAGTGCTTATCAAGAGACCCAGTACTTC. Translation: CSAYQETQYF.

The CDR3 is CASSLVGQGSGQPQHF. CDR3 nucleotide sequence: TGTGCCAGCAGCCTAGTGGGACAGGGGAGCGGTCAGCCCCAGCATTTT. The chain links TRBV7-2 to TRBJ1-5, with 10 positions matching TRBD1. There are 16 residues in the CDR3. The trim removed 5 bases at V and 6 bases at J, leaving 10 bases unmatched. Per the germline V gene, CDR1 is SGHTA and CDR2 is FQGNSA.

The CDR3 nucleotides read TGCGCCAGCAGCGCGGGACAGGGGGTCACTGAAGCTTTCTTT. Its translation is CASSAGQGVTEAFF. The chain joins TRBV5-1 to TRBJ1-1; 11 nucleotides match TRBD1. Germline CDR1 SGHRS, CDR2 YFSETQ. V shed 4 bases and J 4 bases; nucleotides not matched to a gene: 3. The CDR3 is 14 amino acids. Looking up the rest from reference TRBV5-1 and TRBJ1-1 gives the full variable domain: KAGVTQTPRYLIKTRGQQVTLSCSPISGHRSVSWYQQTPGQGLQFLFEYFSETQRNKGNFPGRFSGRQFSNSRSEMNVSTLELGDSALYLCASSAGQGVTEAFFGQGTRLTVV.

This clone appeared a single time. The V gene is TRBV5-1, the J gene TRBJ2-1; D ambiguous. CDR3 length: 16 residues. CDR1 SGHRS and CDR2 YFSETQ come from the germline V gene. Trimming shortened V by 2 bases and J by 0 bases, and 12 bases separated the two germline ends. CDR3 DNA sequence: TGCGCCAGCAGCTTACGGACGGTCCCCTCCTACAATGAGCAGTTCTTC. Protein: CASSLRTVPSYNEQFF.

Worth noting for this clone: This may be a read error, as it is one base from a much larger clone. The chain links TRBV25-1 to TRBJ1-6, with a weak D call TRBD1 (6 bases). Germline CDR1 and CDR2: MGHDK and SYGVNS. CDR3 size: 13 residues. The CDR3 reads CASKGGGWSLLHF. The CDR3 bases are TGTGCCAGCAAGGGGGGCGGGTGGTCACTCCTCCACTTT. The variable domain in full, with the rest retrieved from reference TRBV25-1 and TRBJ1-6, is EADIYQTPRYLVIGTGKKITLECSQTMGHDKMYWYQQDPGMELHLIHYSYGVNSTEKGDLSSESTVSRIRTEHFPLTLESARPSHTSQYLCASKGGGWSLLHFGNGTRLTVT.

This clone has a single count. The chain couples TRBV2 to TRBJ1-1; the match to TRBD1 covers 7 bases. The CDR3 length is 16 residues. CDR1 and CDR2 from the germline V gene are SNHLY and FYNNEI. Trimming cost V 5 bases and J 0 bases; bases outside gene matches: 9. CDR3 nucleotide sequence: TGTGCCAGCAGTCAAACCGGGACAGCCCTGAACACTGAAGCTTTCTTT. Encoded protein: CASSQTGTALNTEAFF.

V and J are TRBV6-1 and TRBJ2-1; tentatively, D is TRBD1 (6 bases). CDR3 length equals 14 residues. The germline CDR1 and CDR2 sequences are MNHNS and SASEGT. Trimming removed 3 bases at V and 6 bases at J, with 12 bases between. CDR3 coding DNA: TGTGCCAGCAGTGAGAGACAGGCCCCCAATGAGCAGTTCTTC. Translated: CASSERQAPNEQFF.

This chain links TRBV7-9 with TRBJ2-7, with D perhaps assigned TRBD1 or TRBD2 (5 bases each). The CDR3 loop spans 15 amino acids. Trimming removed 5 bases from V and 0 bases from J, with 14 bases in between. Germline V gene sequence: CDR1 SEHNR, CDR2 FQNEAQ (reference sequence). The CDR3 region is CASSPGAASSYEQYF. The CDR3 coding sequence is TGTGCCAGCAGCCCCGGGGCGGCTAGCTCCTACGAGCAGTACTTC.

This sequence joins TRBV10-3 and TRBJ2-5, with D perhaps being TRBD1 or TRBD2 (5 bases each). V was trimmed by 0 bases and J by 4 bases, leaving 9 bases between them. Germline assignment: CDR1 ENHRY and CDR2 SYGVKD. The CDR3 is 14 amino acids. The CDR3 protein is CAISESGGVETQYF. CDR3 DNA sequence: TGTGCCATCAGTGAGTCTGGGGGAGTAGAGACCCAGTACTTC.

The chain combines TRBV19 with TRBJ1-5; D is unresolved. The CDR3 consists of 12 residues. The germline CDR1 and CDR2 sequences are LNHDA and SQIVND (reference sequence). V gave up 3 bases and J gave up 5 bases, with 5 bases separating them. The CDR3 DNA sequence: TGTGCCAGTAGTATTGATCATCAGCCCCAGCATTTT. This sequence encodes CASSIDHQPQHF.

CDR3 sequence reads: CASTTGLAGIETQYF. As DNA, the CDR3 is TGTGCCAGCACCACCGGACTAGCGGGAATTGAGACCCAGTACTTC. This sequence joins TRBV6-6 and TRBJ2-5; 12 nucleotides agree with TRBD2. V was clipped by 7 bases and J by 5 bases; unmatched bases: 8. Germline assignment: CDR1 MNHNY and CDR2 SVGAGI (reference sequence). This CDR3 is built from 15 residues.

The chain is built from TRBV27 and TRBJ2-7, with D perhaps TRBD2 (7 bases). Germline V gene sequence: CDR1 MNHEY, CDR2 SMNVEV (reference sequence). The CDR3 totals 15 residues. V gave up 6 bases and J gave up 5 bases, with 20 bases separating them. The CDR3 loop is CASRPLGGGPDEQYF. CDR3 nucleotides: TGTGCCAGCAGACCCTTAGGGGGGGGTCCCGACGAGCAGTACTTC.

This chain connects TRBV7-9 to TRBJ2-1; D gene uncertain. The CDR3 has 12 amino acids. Germline V gene lookup returns CDR1 SEHNR and CDR2 FQNEAQ (reference sequence). V lost 5 bases and J 9 bases, leaving 11 bases between the germline ends. This CDR3 reads CASSHIEGEQFF. As DNA, the CDR3 is TGTGCCAGCAGCCACATCGAAGGTGAGCAGTTCTTC.

The rearrangement joins TRBV4-2 to TRBJ2-5, with 15 positions matching TRBD2. From germline, CDR1 is LGHNA and CDR2 YNFKEQ. This CDR3 comprises 19 residues. J was trimmed by 5 bases and V by 0 bases; bases with no gene match: 10. The CDR3 sequence is CASSQESGTSGGLEETQYF. In DNA form, the CDR3 reads TGTGCCAGCAGCCAAGAGTCAGGGACTAGCGGGGGGTTGGAGGAGACCCAGTACTTC.

The CDR3 reads CASSYSGGGPSYNSPLHF. Here the CDR3 DNA reads TGTGCCAGCAGCTACAGTGGTGGGGGCCCCTCCTATAATTCACCCCTCCACTTT. The chain recombines TRBV2 with TRBJ1-6; possibly TRBD1 for D (6 bases). This CDR3 is 18 amino acids long. The V and J ends lost 6 bases and 0 bases respectively, with 18 bases between them. Germline lookup yields CDR1 SNHLY and CDR2 FYNNEI.